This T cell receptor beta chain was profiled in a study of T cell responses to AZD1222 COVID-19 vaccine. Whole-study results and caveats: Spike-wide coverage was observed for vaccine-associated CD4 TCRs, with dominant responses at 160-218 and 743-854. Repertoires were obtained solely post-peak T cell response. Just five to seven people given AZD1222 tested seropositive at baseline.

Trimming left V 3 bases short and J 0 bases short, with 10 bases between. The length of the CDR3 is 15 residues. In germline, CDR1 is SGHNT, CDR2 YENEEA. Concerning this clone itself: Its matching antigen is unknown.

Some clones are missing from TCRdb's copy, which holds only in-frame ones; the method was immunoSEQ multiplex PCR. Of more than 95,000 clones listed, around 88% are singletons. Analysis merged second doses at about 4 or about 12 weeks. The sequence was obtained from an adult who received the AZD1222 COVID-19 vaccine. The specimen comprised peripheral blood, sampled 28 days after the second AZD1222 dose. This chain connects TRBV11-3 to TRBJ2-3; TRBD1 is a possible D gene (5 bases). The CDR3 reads CASSFQGLSTDTQYF. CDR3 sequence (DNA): TGTGCCAGCAGCTTCCAGGGCCTTAGCACAGATACGCAGTATTTT.